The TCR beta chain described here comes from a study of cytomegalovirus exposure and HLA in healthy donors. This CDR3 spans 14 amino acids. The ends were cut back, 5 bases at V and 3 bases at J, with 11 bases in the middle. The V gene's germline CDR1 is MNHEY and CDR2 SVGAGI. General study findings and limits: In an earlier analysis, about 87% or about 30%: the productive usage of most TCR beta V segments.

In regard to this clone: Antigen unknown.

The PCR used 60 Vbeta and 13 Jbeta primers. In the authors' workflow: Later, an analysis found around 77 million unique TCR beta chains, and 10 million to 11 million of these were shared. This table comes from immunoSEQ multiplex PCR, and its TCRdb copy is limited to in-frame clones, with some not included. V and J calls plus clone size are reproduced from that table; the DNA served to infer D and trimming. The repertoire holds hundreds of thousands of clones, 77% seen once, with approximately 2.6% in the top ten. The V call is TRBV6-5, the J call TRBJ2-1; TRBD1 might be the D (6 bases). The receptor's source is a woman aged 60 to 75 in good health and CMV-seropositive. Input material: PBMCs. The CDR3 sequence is CASSISDSYNEQFF. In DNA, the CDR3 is TGTGCCAGCAGTATATCGGACAGCTACAATGAGCAGTTCTTC.